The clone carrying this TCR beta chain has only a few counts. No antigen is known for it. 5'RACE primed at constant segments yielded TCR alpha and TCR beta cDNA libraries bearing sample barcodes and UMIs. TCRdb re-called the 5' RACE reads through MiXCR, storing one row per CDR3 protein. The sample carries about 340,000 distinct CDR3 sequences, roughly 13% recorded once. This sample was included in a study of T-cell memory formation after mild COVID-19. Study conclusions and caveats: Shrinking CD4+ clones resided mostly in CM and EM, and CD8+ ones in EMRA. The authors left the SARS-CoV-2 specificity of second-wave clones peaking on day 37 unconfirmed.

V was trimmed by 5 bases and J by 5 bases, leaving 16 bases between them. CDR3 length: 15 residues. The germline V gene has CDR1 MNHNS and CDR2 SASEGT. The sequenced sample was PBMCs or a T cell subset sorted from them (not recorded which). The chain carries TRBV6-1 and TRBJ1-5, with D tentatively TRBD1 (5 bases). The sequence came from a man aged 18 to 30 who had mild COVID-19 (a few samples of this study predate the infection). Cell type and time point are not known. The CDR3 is CASSPKGGVDQPQHF. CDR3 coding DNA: TGTGCCAGCAGTCCCAAGGGAGGGGTAGATCAGCCCCAGCATTTT.